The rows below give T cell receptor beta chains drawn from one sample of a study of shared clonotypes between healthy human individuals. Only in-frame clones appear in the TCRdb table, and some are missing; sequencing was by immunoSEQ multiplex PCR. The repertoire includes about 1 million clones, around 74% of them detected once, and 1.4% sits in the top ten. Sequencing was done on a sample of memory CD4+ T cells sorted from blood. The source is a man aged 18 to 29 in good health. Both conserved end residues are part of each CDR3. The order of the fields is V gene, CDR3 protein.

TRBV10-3,CATEDGQETQYF
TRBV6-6,CASSYTQGNQPQHF
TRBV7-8,CASSLVEGTGAKNIQYF
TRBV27,CASSPEGPQRGETQYF
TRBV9,CASSGLVQGSNEKLFF
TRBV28,CAIGTGGAGTGELFF
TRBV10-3,CAISEERYYEQYF
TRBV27,CASSFKNEQYF
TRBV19,CASRRTGGYGYTF
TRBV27,CASSIRPSGVTYNEQFF
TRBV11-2,CASSPISGTRYNEQFF
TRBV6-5,CASRRDRGIAEAFF
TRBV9,CASAPGALNTEAFF
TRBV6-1,CASSEPGRYEQYF